The 14 T cell receptor beta chains listed next were all sequenced from one sample in a study of blood T cell repertoires in COVID-19. Produced via immunoSEQ multiplex PCR; TCRdb's table is partial and in-frame only. The sample holds around 330,000 clones, 88% seen once. The sequencing sample was made of peripheral blood. Every receptor here comes from a woman aged 25-40 years with COVID-19, enrolled during active disease.

This clone was seen a few times. Here the CDR3 reads CASSPRPSIAVSNNEQFF. The CDR3 coding sequence is TGTGCCAGCAGTCCTCGACCTTCCATAGCGGTGTCCAACAATGAGCAGTTCTTC. The rearrangement joins TRBV6-6 to TRBJ2-1, with D tentatively TRBD2 (6 bases). The CDR3 spans 18 residues. Germline V gene lookup returns CDR1 MNHNY and CDR2 SVGAGI (reference sequence). V was cut by 5 bases and J by 5 bases, with 25 bases left in between.

The chain recombines TRBV30 with TRBJ1-4; D not resolved. There are 15 residues in the CDR3. Germline V gives CDR1 GTSNPN, CDR2 SVGIG (reference sequence). The V gene lost 0 bases and the J gene lost 3 bases, with 11 bases spanning the gap. CDR3 sequence (DNA): TGTGCCTGGAGTGTTTTCTCGTCGGCTAATGAAAAACTGTTTTTT. It encodes CAWSVFSSANEKLFF.

This clone was observed once. This chain links TRBV5-3 with TRBJ1-2; possibly TRBD1 for D (5 bases). TRBV5-3 has ORF status, its function being uncertain. The CDR3 length is 14 residues. V shed 7 bases and J shed 1 base, with 14 bases lying between them. CDR3 DNA sequence: TGTGCCAGAGGTCCGGGACTCATTAACTATGGCTACACCTTC. The encoded protein is CARGPGLINYGYTF.

This clone occurred once. The chain links TRBV4-1 to TRBJ1-3; 9 bases align to TRBD1. Germline-derived CDR1 and CDR2 are MGHRA and YSYEKL. Losses at the gene ends were 7 bases for V and 2 bases for J; bases not matched to a gene: 6. The CDR3 totals 15 residues. CDR3: CASTVTGGPGNTIYF. Written as DNA, the CDR3 is TGCGCCAGCACCGTCACAGGGGGCCCTGGAAACACCATATATTTT.

The chain links TRBV10-2 to TRBJ2-5; 7 nucleotides align to TRBD2. The germline V gene encodes CDR1 WSHSY and CDR2 SAAADI. This CDR3 has 13 residues. With V trimmed by 6 bases and J by 2 bases, 3 bases remained unmatched. The CDR3, as DNA: TGCGCCAGCAGATACGGGGGGCAAGAGACCCAGTACTTC. It is translated as CASRYGGQETQYF.

The chain is built from TRBV5-8 and TRBJ1-2; D unresolved. The V gene's germline CDR1 is SGHTS and CDR2 YDEGEE. The CDR3 runs 14 residues. V was shortened by 1 base and J by 4 bases, with 11 bases between the two germline ends. CDR3 residues: CASSLLAALYGYTF. Here the CDR3 DNA reads TGTGCCAGCAGCTTGTTAGCGGCCCTCTATGGCTACACCTTC. The complete variable domain, with remaining parts taken from reference TRBV5-8 and TRBJ1-2, reads EAGVTQSPTHLIKTRGQQATLRCSPISGHTSVYWYQQALGLGLQFLLWYDEGEERNRGNFPPRFSGRQFPNYSSELNVNALELEDSALYLCASSLLAALYGYTFGSGTRLTVV.

DNA of the CDR3: TGTGCCAGCAGCCAAGTGCGGTCGGACGGGGGGTCGCAGTATTTT. Translating it yields CASSQVRSDGGSQYF. This chain connects TRBV4-2 to TRBJ2-3; 7 bases agree with TRBD2. CDR1 and CDR2 from the germline V gene are LGHNA and YNFKEQ. This CDR3 has 15 amino acids. V gave up 1 base and J gave up 10 bases; unmatched junction bases: 11.

The gene calls are TRBV6-6 and TRBJ1-1, with 8 bases matching TRBD1. After removal of 6 bases from V and 6 bases from J, the junction contained 9 bases not matched to a gene. Germline loops: CDR1 MNHNY, CDR2 SVGAGI (reference sequence). The CDR3 extends over 14 amino acids. The CDR3 DNA follows: TGTGCCAGCAGACACACAGGGGGTAGGGCTGAAGCTTTCTTT. This translates into CASRHTGGRAEAFF.

The V and J genes are TRBV5-4 and TRBJ1-2, with a weak D call TRBD1 (5 bases). The germline V and J ends were trimmed by 4 bases and 8 bases, with 15 bases remaining between them. This CDR3 is built from 13 residues. Germline V lookup: CDR1 SGHNT, CDR2 YYREEE (reference sequence). The CDR3 DNA reads TGTGCCAGCAGCACCAGGCCGCAGGGAGGCTACACCTTC. Encoded protein: CASSTRPQGGYTF.

V and J are TRBV6-5 and TRBJ1-2; 7 bases align to TRBD1. Germline values: CDR1 MNHEY, CDR2 SVGAGI. Trimming cost V 4 bases and J 10 bases; bases outside gene matches: 3. The CDR3 is made up of 11 amino acids. CDR3 residues: CASSSGQFYTF. The CDR3 nucleotides read TGTGCCAGCAGTTCGGGACAGTTCTACACCTTC.

V gene TRBV30 combines with J gene TRBJ2-1, with D perhaps TRBD2 (6 bases). Germline V CDR1 and CDR2: GTSNPN, SVGIG (reference sequence). The CDR3 extends over 17 amino acids. The V end lost 1 base, the J end lost 8 bases, and 24 bases lay between the germline ends. CDR3: CAWSGQTGRGVWDEQFF. The DNA for the CDR3 is TGTGCCTGGAGTGGACAAACCGGGAGAGGGGTCTGGGATGAGCAGTTCTTC. The complete variable domain, with remaining parts taken from reference TRBV30 and TRBJ2-1, reads SQTIHQWPATLVQPVGSPLSLECTVEGTSNPNLYWYRQAAGRGLQLLFYSVGIGQISSEVPQNLSASRPQDRQFILSSKKLLLSDSGFYLCAWSGQTGRGVWDEQFFGPGTRLTVL.

This chain connects TRBV5-1 to TRBJ1-1, with D perhaps matching TRBD1 (6 bases). The CDR3 spans 15 residues. Germline CDR1 is SGHRS and CDR2 is YFSETQ. Trimming cost V 4 bases and J 7 bases, with 20 bases left between them. In nucleotides, the CDR3 is TGCGCCAGCAGCACAGGGAACAGGGATAGGAGTGAAGCTTTCTTT. Protein sequence: CASSTGNRDRSEAFF.

This clone has only a few counts. The rearrangement uses TRBV19 and TRBJ2-3; 11 bases align to TRBD1. CDR3 length equals 15 residues. V lost 6 bases and J lost 4; bases outside the gene matches: 6. Germline loops: CDR1 LNHDA, CDR2 SQIVND (reference sequence). The CDR3 is CASSSGQGDADTQYF. The CDR3 nucleotides are TGTGCCAGTAGCTCGGGACAGGGGGATGCAGATACGCAGTATTTT. The variable domain in full, completed from reference TRBV19 and TRBJ2-3, reads DGGITQSPKYLFRKEGQNVTLSCEQNLNHDAMYWYRQDPGQGLRLIYYSQIVNDFQKGDIAEGYSVSREKKESFPLTVTSAQKNPTAFYLCASSSGQGDADTQYFGPGTRLTVL.

The V and J genes are TRBV19 and TRBJ1-5; TRBD1 is a possible D gene (5 bases). Trimming removed 3 bases at V and 0 bases at J, with 9 bases between. From germline, CDR1 is LNHDA and CDR2 SQIVND (reference sequence). CDR3 length: 15 residues. The CDR3 DNA reads as TGTGCCAGTAGTATCTGGGACTCTAGCAATCAGCCCCAGCATTTT. Its protein product is CASSIWDSSNQPQHF. The full variable domain, rest sourced from reference TRBV19 and TRBJ1-5, is DGGITQSPKYLFRKEGQNVTLSCEQNLNHDAMYWYRQDPGQGLRLIYYSQIVNDFQKGDIAEGYSVSREKKESFPLTVTSAQKNPTAFYLCASSIWDSSNQPQHFGDGTRLSIL.